This TCR beta chain stems from a study of blood T cell repertoires in COVID-19. Whole-study context: PBMCs, B-cell-depleted T cells, or T cells were the source of the cDNA or gDNA that made up the material.

Trimming left V 6 bases short and J 15 bases short, with 24 bases between. CDR1 is MNHEY and CDR2 is SVGAGI in the germline V gene. CDR3 size: 14 residues. The repertoire was sequenced with immunoSEQ multiplex PCR; TCRdb's copy has only in-frame clones and lacks some. The data hold approximately 280,000 clones, with around 90% observed a single time. The sample taken for sequencing was PBMCs or T cells enriched from blood (not recorded which). The rearrangement joins TRBV6-5 to TRBJ2-1, with D possibly TRBD2 on 6 matching bases. The clonotype originates from a woman in her late teens or twenties with acute COVID-19. CDR3 DNA sequence: TGTGCCAGCAGGCGGTCGAGACCTGGAGGGTCAGGGTTCTTC. Amino acid sequence: CASRRSRPGGSGFF.